Included here is one TCR beta chain sequence, with context. Its antigen is not yet known. No base-level quality is on record; no much larger clone is a single base apart. A second Seattle source provided samples from volunteer blood donors who had recovered from COVID-19. Collaborating institutions collected whole blood in K2EDTA tubes following their own protocols. Collaborator samples were shipped for TCRbeta analysis as frozen whole blood, isolated PBMCs, or DNA extracted from either sample type. This entry comes from a study of blood T cell repertoires in COVID-19 (dated by TCRdb to 2020 to 2022). Background on the whole study: The collaborator samples originated in the United States, Italy and Spain and spanned the acute and convalescent phases of COVID-19. The repertoires were released in a freely available public database meant as a resource for research on the immune response to SARS-CoV-2. Sample metadata almost always included a de-identified subject ID, COVID-19 status, age in years and sex. The prospective study material was composed of cDNA or gDNA derived from T cells, B-cell-depleted T cells, or PBMCs. Where available, HLA class I and class II types were obtained from metadata supplied by the sample provider rather than from assay-based typing. The samples were drawn from two sources: the first 160 participants of the ongoing ImmuneRACE study, and 950 to 1,500 subjects contributed by 6 global collaborators. Subjects who had been exposed to COVID-19, were actively infected with it, or had recovered from it provided the deeply sampled blood TCRbeta repertoires that made up the dataset. On the study overall, not on this receptor specifically: How much clinical and demographic metadata was included differed by source and by participant, and the metadata was provided uncurated.

TCRbeta CDR3 regions were amplified from genomic DNA by means of the immunoSEQ Assay, a bias-controlled multiplex PCR. The authors processed their data as follows. The number of nucleated cells in each sample was estimated by amplification of reference gene primers within the assay. To quantify the absolute abundance of each unique TCRbeta CDR3 rearrangement, sequence reads were collapsed and filtered. Productive Simpson clonality was computed per sample as the square root of Simpson's diversity index over productive rearrangements. TCRdb provides this immuneACCESS table in a form limited to in-frame rearrangements. Some clones are lacking; in checked studies, under half of them reflect an unresolved V gene, and why the rest are absent is not known. For V, J and clone size, that table is used; D and trimming come from the DNA. A total of approximately 210,000 clones appear in this sample, more than 70% of them only once. About 6.6% of the sample goes to the ten largest clones.

V gives up 1 base and J gives up 3 bases, and the segment between their germline ends measures 28 bases. Sequences MGHRA (CDR1) and YSYEKL (CDR2) are obtained from the germline V gene. The CDR3, from cysteine to phenylalanine, totals 21 residues. Here the CDR3 DNA is all that survives: 63 bases in frame from base 1. The specimen was peripheral blood. The chain employs TRBV4-1 and TRBJ2-4; TRBD2 could be the D gene, as 6 bases match. The receptor was isolated from a woman between 40 and 55 years old who had recovered from COVID-19. Here the CDR3 is given as CASSQAFEPLATPPVKNIQYF. The base sequence is TGCGCCAGCAGCCAAGCATTTGAACCACTAGCAACTCCTCCAGTCAAAAACATTCAGTACTTC.